Presented here are 24 T cell receptor beta chains from one specimen sequenced in a study of blood T cell repertoires in COVID-19. Clones were read by immunoSEQ multiplex PCR, and TCRdb kept only the in-frame ones, dropping some. The sample records roughly 330,000 clones, over 75% being singletons. The sample consisted of PBMCs or T cells enriched from blood (not recorded which). The origin of the receptors is a woman in her late teens or twenties who had recovered from COVID-19.

The J gene is TRBJ2-1, the V gene TRBV7-6, with TRBD2 matching over 14 bases. This CDR3 contains 17 residues. Unmatched junction bases numbered 8, after V lost 4 bases and J lost 6 bases. Germline loops: CDR1 SGHVS, CDR2 FNYEAQ. This CDR3 reads CASSSPPGLAGVNEQFF. The CDR3 DNA sequence: TGTGCCAGCAGCTCCCCACCGGGACTAGCGGGAGTCAATGAGCAGTTCTTC. The full variable domain, completed using reference TRBV7-6 and TRBJ2-1, is GAGVSQSPRYKVTKRGQDVALRCDPISGHVSLYWYRQALGQGPEFLTYFNYEAQQDKSGLPNDRFSAERPEGSISTLTIQRTEQRDSAMYRCASSSPPGLAGVNEQFFGPGTRLTVL.

V and J are TRBV5-1 and TRBJ2-5; 10 bases align to TRBD2. This CDR3 contains 16 residues. The J segment lost 5 bases and the V segment lost 4 bases, leaving 11 bases of the junction unmatched. The germline gives CDR1 SGHRS, CDR2 YFSETQ. Here the CDR3 DNA reads TGCGCCAGCAGCCCTTCCCCGGGACTAGCGTGGGAGACCCAGTACTTC. Protein: CASSPSPGLAWETQYF.

The chain couples TRBV27 to TRBJ1-1; no reliable D call. There are 14 residues in the CDR3. Deletions cut 6 bases from V and 1 base from J, with 12 bases between. Germline CDR1 MNHEY, CDR2 SMNVEV (reference sequence). The CDR3 here is CASRSLRWNTEAFF. As DNA, the CDR3 is TGTGCCAGCAGATCCCTGCGGTGGAACACTGAAGCTTTCTTT.

The rearrangement links TRBV24-1 to TRBJ2-1, with no clear D. The CDR3 length is 13 residues. Germline V gives CDR1 KGHDR, CDR2 SFDVKD. Trimming removed 4 bases at V and 15 bases at J, with 18 bases between. Here the CDR3 reads CATSDPKQSIRFF. The CDR3 nucleotides read TGTGCCACCAGTGACCCGAAGCAATCCATCCGGTTCTTC.

This chain uses TRBV27 with TRBJ1-1; D gene ambiguous. CDR3 length equals 15 residues. Per the germline V gene, CDR1 is MNHEY and CDR2 is SMNVEV (reference sequence). V lost 0 bases to trimming and J lost 1 base, with 9 bases between them. The CDR3 here is CASSLSSAENTEAFF. CDR3 DNA sequence: TGTGCCAGCAGTTTATCTTCCGCGGAGAACACTGAAGCTTTCTTT.

V and J are TRBV7-6 and TRBJ1-1, with D possibly TRBD1 on 6 matching bases. The V end was cut by 5 bases, the J end by 4 bases, with 17 bases between. Germline CDR1 reads SGHVS; CDR2 reads FNYEAQ. This CDR3 region has 15 residues. CDR3 residues: CASSPAQGSGTEAFF. CDR3 coding DNA: TGTGCCAGCAGCCCAGCCCAGGGGTCAGGCACTGAAGCTTTCTTT.

The chain joins TRBV2 to TRBJ1-2; no definite D call. The germline gives CDR1 SNHLY, CDR2 FYNNEI. V was cut by 6 bases and J by 5 bases, with 19 bases left in between. This CDR3 has 15 residues. In nucleotides, the CDR3 is TGTGCCAGCAGGAGTAATCTTCCGAACCCTTATGGCTACACCTTC. It codes for CASRSNLPNPYGYTF.

The chain uses TRBV4-2 and TRBJ2-2, with 9 bases lining up with TRBD2. Germline values: CDR1 LGHNA, CDR2 YNFKEQ. There are 16 residues in the CDR3. Unmatched junction bases numbered 5, after V lost 0 bases and J lost 6 bases. CDR3 region: CASSQEGAGGPGELFF. In DNA form, the CDR3 reads TGTGCCAGCAGCCAAGAGGGAGCGGGGGGCCCCGGGGAGCTGTTTTTT.

The chain is built from TRBV18 and TRBJ2-5, with D perhaps matching TRBD1 (6 bases). The V end was cut by 4 bases, the J end by 4 bases, with 13 bases between. The germline V gene encodes CDR1 KGHSH and CDR2 LQKENI. This CDR3 is built from 14 residues. The CDR3 bases are TGTGCCAGCTCACATCGGGGACAACTAGAGACCCAGTACTTC. This encodes CASSHRGQLETQYF. The whole variable domain, remainder taken from reference TRBV18 and TRBJ2-5, is NAGVMQNPRHLVRRRGQEARLRCSPMKGHSHVYWYRQLPEEGLKFMVYLQKENIIDESGMPKERFSAEFPKEGPSILRIQQVVRGDSAAYFCASSHRGQLETQYFGPGTRLLVL.

The CDR3 coding sequence is TGCGCCAGCAGCCCCATCGGCCATGGAATCGGGGGACCGCCCTACGAGCAGTACTTC. Its translation is CASSPIGHGIGGPPYEQYF. This chain links TRBV5-1 with TRBJ2-7; D may be TRBD2 (6 bases). V lost 4 bases and J lost 2, with 28 bases in between. Germline CDR1 SGHRS, CDR2 YFSETQ. The CDR3 consists of 19 residues.

This chain uses TRBV5-6 with TRBJ1-5, with 9 bases matching TRBD1. Germline V gives CDR1 SGHDT, CDR2 YYEEEE. J was trimmed by 3 bases and V by 4 bases; bases with no gene match: 5. The CDR3 has 15 residues. The CDR3 loop reads CASSPGTGYNQPQHF. In DNA form, the CDR3 reads TGTGCCAGCAGCCCCGGGACAGGGTACAATCAGCCCCAGCATTTT.

The rearrangement uses TRBV13 and TRBJ2-7; maybe TRBD2 (7 bases). V shed 6 bases and J shed 7 bases, with 16 bases lying between them. The CDR3 has 13 residues. Germline CDR1 reads PRHDT; CDR2 reads FYEKMQ (reference sequence). The CDR3 nucleotides read TGTGCCAGCAGTTCAAGGGGGGGGAAGGAGCAGTACTTC. Translation gives CASSSRGGKEQYF.

The chain recombines TRBV5-4 with TRBJ2-5; 7 nucleotides align to TRBD1. With V trimmed by 0 bases and J by 1 base, 0 bases remained unmatched. CDR3 length: 14 amino acids. Germline V gives CDR1 SGHNT, CDR2 YYREEE (reference sequence). The CDR3: CASSLGDSQETQYF. The DNA for the CDR3 is TGTGCCAGCAGCTTGGGGGACAGCCAAGAGACCCAGTACTTC.

This sequence joins TRBV29-1 and TRBJ2-7; 11 bases fit TRBD1. There are 12 residues in the CDR3. Per germline, CDR1 SQVTM and CDR2 ANQGSEA. The J segment lost 6 bases and the V segment lost 7 bases, leaving 5 bases of the junction unmatched. The CDR3 DNA follows: TGCAGCGGGGACAGGGGGTTCGGCGAGCAGTACTTC. Protein sequence: CSGDRGFGEQYF.

The chain carries TRBV28 and TRBJ1-5; 7 bases are shared with TRBD1. Losses at the gene ends were 5 bases for V and 4 bases for J; bases not matched to a gene: 5. The CDR3 spans 14 residues. Germline-derived CDR1 and CDR2 are MDHEN and SYDVKM. The CDR3 sequence is CASSNRGWNQPQHF. CDR3 nucleotide sequence: TGTGCCAGCAGTAACAGGGGTTGGAATCAGCCCCAGCATTTT. The whole variable domain, remainder taken from reference TRBV28 and TRBJ1-5, is DVKVTQSSRYLVKRTGEKVFLECVQDMDHENMFWYRQDPGLGLRLIYFSYDVKMKEKGDIPEGYSVSREKKERFSLILESASTNQTSMYLCASSNRGWNQPQHFGDGTRLSIL.

The chain is built from TRBV19 and TRBJ1-2; 7 nucleotides match TRBD1. Germline V gives CDR1 LNHDA, CDR2 SQIVND (reference sequence). Unmatched junction bases numbered 4, after V lost 1 base and J lost 8 bases. This CDR3 region has 13 residues. This CDR3 is CASSIAGGSGYTF. As DNA, the CDR3 is TGTGCCAGTAGTATAGCAGGGGGAAGCGGCTACACCTTC.

This sequence joins TRBV6-5 and TRBJ2-7; no firm D call. The CDR3 runs 15 residues. The germline V gene encodes CDR1 MNHEY and CDR2 SVGAGI. Between the trimmed V and J ends, which lost 0 bases and 1 base, there was a span of 10 bases. The CDR3 is CASSYSSARSYEQYF. The CDR3 DNA reads TGTGCCAGCAGTTACTCGAGTGCCAGGTCCTACGAGCAGTACTTC.

The chain uses TRBV30 and TRBJ1-3; D is uncertain. The length of the CDR3 is 14 residues. Germline values: CDR1 GTSNPN, CDR2 SVGIG (reference sequence). Trimming took off 1 base at V and 0 bases at J, with 7 bases between the two ends. CDR3 nucleotide sequence: TGTGCCTGGAGTGGGCCGTTCTCTGGAAACACCATATATTTT. This gives the protein CAWSGPFSGNTIYF.

In this sample, this clone turned up once. J is TRBJ2-2 and V is TRBV27, with 10 bases identical to TRBD1. The CDR3 consists of 15 residues. Losses at the gene ends were 4 bases for V and 6 bases for J; bases not matched to a gene: 5. Germline-derived CDR1 and CDR2 are MNHEY and SMNVEV (reference sequence). Written as DNA, the CDR3 is TGTGCCAGCAGTTCGACAGGGGGCGCGGCCGGGGAGCTGTTTTTT. This codes for CASSSTGGAAGELFF.

This chain connects TRBV28 to TRBJ1-3, with 7 bases lining up with TRBD1. V shed 5 bases, J shed 4 bases, and the junction held 11 bases outside the gene matches. The CDR3 totals 16 residues. In germline, CDR1 is MDHEN, CDR2 SYDVKM. The chain's CDR3 is CASSRGGTGRGNTIYF. Here the CDR3 DNA reads TGTGCCAGCAGTCGAGGGGGCACGGGGAGAGGAAACACCATATATTTT. Looking up the rest from reference TRBV28 and TRBJ1-3 gives the full variable domain: DVKVTQSSRYLVKRTGEKVFLECVQDMDHENMFWYRQDPGLGLRLIYFSYDVKMKEKGDIPEGYSVSREKKERFSLILESASTNQTSMYLCASSRGGTGRGNTIYFGEGSWLTVV.

The gene calls are TRBV5-1 and TRBJ1-3, with a possible D match to TRBD1 (6 bases). CDR1 is SGHRS, CDR2 YFSETQ, per germline. The CDR3 covers 13 residues. V was shortened by 6 bases and J by 5 bases, with 12 bases between the two germline ends. CDR3 amino acids: CASKGENRNTIYF. CDR3 in DNA: TGCGCCAGCAAGGGGGAGAATAGAAACACCATATATTTT.

The chain employs TRBV3-1 (or the pseudogene TRBV3-2) and TRBJ1-1; a weak D match, TRBD1 (6 bases). Germline assignment: CDR1 LGHDT and CDR2 YNNKEL (reference sequence). Trimming removed 6 bases from V and 3 bases from J, with 14 bases in between. This CDR3 spans 14 amino acids. The CDR3 DNA sequence: TGTGCCAGCAGGCATTTGGACAGAGACACTGAAGCTTTCTTT. Translating it yields CASRHLDRDTEAFF.

This clone showed up just a few times. The CDR3 spells CASSLDGSSSYNEQFF. Written as DNA, the CDR3 is TGCGCCAGCAGCTTGGACGGGAGTAGCTCCTACAATGAGCAGTTCTTC. The genes are TRBV5-1 and TRBJ2-1; possible D gene TRBD2, 6 bases. This CDR3 is 16 amino acids long. Germline V CDR1 and CDR2: SGHRS, YFSETQ. V lost 0 bases to trimming and J lost 0 bases, with 10 bases between them. Full variable domain (rest looked up from reference TRBV5-1 and TRBJ2-1): KAGVTQTPRYLIKTRGQQVTLSCSPISGHRSVSWYQQTPGQGLQFLFEYFSETQRNKGNFPGRFSGRQFSNSRSEMNVSTLELGDSALYLCASSLDGSSSYNEQFFGPGTRLTVL.

The chain joins TRBV11-3 to TRBJ1-6; 9 bases agree with TRBD1. Germline values: CDR1 SGHNT, CDR2 YENEEA. The J segment lost 7 bases and the V segment lost 6 bases, leaving 4 bases of the junction unmatched. The CDR3 is 14 residues long. The DNA of the CDR3 is TGTGCCAGCAGTCAGGGACAGGGAAATTCACCCCTCCACTTT. Translating gives CASSQGQGNSPLHF. Full variable domain (outside the CDR3, taken from reference TRBV11-3 and TRBJ1-6): EAGVVQSPRYKIIEKKQPVAFWCNPISGHNTLYWYLQNLGQGPELLIRYENEEAVDDSQLPKDRFSAERLKGVDSTLKIQPAELGDSAVYLCASSQGQGNSPLHFGNGTRLTVT.